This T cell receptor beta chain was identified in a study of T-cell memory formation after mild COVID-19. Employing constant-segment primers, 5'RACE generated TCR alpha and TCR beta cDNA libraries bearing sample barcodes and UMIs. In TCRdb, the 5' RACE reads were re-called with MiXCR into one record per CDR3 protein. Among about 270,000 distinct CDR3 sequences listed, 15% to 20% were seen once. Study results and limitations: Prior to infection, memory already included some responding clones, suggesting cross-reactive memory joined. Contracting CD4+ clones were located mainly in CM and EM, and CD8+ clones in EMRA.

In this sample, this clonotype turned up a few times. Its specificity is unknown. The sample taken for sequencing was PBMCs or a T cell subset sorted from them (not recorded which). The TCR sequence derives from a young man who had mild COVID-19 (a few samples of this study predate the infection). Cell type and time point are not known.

The CDR3 here is CSATPAGARLGLYF. The DNA of the CDR3 is TGCAGTGCTACCCCGGCAGGGGCCCGCCTTGGGCTGTACTTC. The rearrangement links TRBV20-1 to TRBJ2-7; D is possibly TRBD1 (6 bases). The germline gives CDR1 DFQATT, CDR2 SNEGSKA (reference sequence). Trimming removed 4 bases at V and 12 bases at J, with 25 bases between. The CDR3 consists of 14 residues.